The source of this T cell receptor beta chain is a study of CD8 T cells in Susac syndrome. The study, taken as a whole, reports: The study recognized that its TCR sequencing and HLA analysis covered a relatively small number of individuals.

Germline V gene data show CDR1 as SEHNR and CDR2 as FQNEAQ (reference sequence). The V gene lost 1 base and the J gene lost 6 bases, with 14 bases spanning the gap. This CDR3 has 15 residues. Blood CD8+ and CD4+ T cells underwent high-throughput TCR beta sequencing. Negative isolation was used for CD8+ and CD4+ T cells, and FACS enrichment was applied to TEMRA cells. RNA in amounts of about 0.5 to 1 ug was reverse transcribed with random hexamers. One entry per CDR3 protein results from TCRdb running MiXCR on the immunoSEQ multiplex PCR reads. This table holds 55,000 to 70,000 distinct CDR3 sequences, 95% found once. With respect to this clonotype: Its target is not known.

The V and J genes are TRBV7-9 and TRBJ2-3, with D uncertain. Sequenced sample: CD8+ T cells from PBMCs. The receptor was isolated from a human donor in good health. Here the CDR3 reads CASSLGTDQWDTQYF. As DNA, the CDR3 is TGTGCCAGCAGCTTAGGTACTGATCAGTGGGATACGCAGTATTTT.